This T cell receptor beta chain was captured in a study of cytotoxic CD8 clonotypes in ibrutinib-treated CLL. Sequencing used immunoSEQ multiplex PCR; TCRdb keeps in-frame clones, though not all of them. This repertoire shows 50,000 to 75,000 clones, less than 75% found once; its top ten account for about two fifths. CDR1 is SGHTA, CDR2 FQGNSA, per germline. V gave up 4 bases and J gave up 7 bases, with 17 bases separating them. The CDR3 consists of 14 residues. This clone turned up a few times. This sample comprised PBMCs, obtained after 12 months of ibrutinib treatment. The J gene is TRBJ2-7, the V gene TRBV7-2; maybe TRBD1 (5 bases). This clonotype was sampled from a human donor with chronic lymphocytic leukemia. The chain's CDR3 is CASSSSGYSAEQYF. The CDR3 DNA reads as TGTGCCAGCAGCTCTTCAGGGTATTCGGCGGAGCAGTACTTC.